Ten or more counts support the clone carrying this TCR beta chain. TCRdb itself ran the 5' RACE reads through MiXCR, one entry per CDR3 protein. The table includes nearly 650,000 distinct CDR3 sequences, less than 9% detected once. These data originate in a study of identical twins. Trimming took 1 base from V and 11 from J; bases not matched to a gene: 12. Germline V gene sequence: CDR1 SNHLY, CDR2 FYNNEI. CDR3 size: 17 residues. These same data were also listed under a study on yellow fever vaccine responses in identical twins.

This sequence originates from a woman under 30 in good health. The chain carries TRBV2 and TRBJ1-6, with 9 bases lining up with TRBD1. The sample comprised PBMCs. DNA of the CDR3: TGTGCCAGCAGTGAAGGATATAGGGACAGGGCGCTGCCACCCCTCCACTTT. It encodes CASSEGYRDRALPPLHF. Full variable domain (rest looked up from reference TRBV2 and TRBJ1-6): EPEVTQTPSHQVTQMGQEVILRCVPISNHLYFYWYRQILGQKVEFLVSFYNNEISEKSEIFDDQFSVERPDGSNFTLKIRSTKLEDSAMYFCASSEGYRDRALPPLHFGNGTRLTVT.